This T cell receptor beta chain is drawn from a study of blood T cell repertoires in COVID-19. The repertoire was sequenced with immunoSEQ multiplex PCR; TCRdb's copy has only in-frame clones and lacks some. In the table there are a few hundred thousand clones, about nine tenths of which are singletons. Enrollees, roughly 18 to 90 years old, lived in 24 US areas. Exposed study participants had met a COVID-19 case within 2 weeks before entry. Germline V lookup: CDR1 MDHEN, CDR2 SYDVKM. V shed 6 bases and J 7 bases; nucleotides not matched to a gene: 6. The CDR3 spans 13 residues. The TCR comes from a woman between 50 and 59 years old who had been exposed to COVID-19. The genes are TRBV28 and TRBJ1-5, with TRBD1 matching over 7 bases. Material: PBMCs or T cells enriched from blood (not recorded which). CDR3 region: CASRGTDRQPQHF. As DNA, the CDR3 is TGTGCCAGCAGAGGGACAGATCGGCAGCCCCAGCATTTT.